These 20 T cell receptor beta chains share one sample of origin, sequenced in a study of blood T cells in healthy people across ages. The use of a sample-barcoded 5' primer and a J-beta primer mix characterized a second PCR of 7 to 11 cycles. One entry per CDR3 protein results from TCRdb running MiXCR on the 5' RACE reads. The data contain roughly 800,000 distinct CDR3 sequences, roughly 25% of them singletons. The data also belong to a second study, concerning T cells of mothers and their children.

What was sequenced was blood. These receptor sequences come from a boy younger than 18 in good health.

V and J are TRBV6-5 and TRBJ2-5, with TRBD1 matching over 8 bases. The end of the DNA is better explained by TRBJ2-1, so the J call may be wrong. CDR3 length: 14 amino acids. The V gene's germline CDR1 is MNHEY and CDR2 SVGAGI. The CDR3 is CASSYGRGLNEQFF. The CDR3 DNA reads TGTGCCAGCAGTTACGGCAGGGGGCTCAATGAGCAGTTCTTC.

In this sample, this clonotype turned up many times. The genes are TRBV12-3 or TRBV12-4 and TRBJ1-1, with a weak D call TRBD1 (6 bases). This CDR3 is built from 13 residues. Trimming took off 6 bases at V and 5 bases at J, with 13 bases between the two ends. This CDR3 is CASSLQQGTEAFF. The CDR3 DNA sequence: TGTGCCAGCAGCCTCCAACAGGGAACTGAAGCTTTCTTT.

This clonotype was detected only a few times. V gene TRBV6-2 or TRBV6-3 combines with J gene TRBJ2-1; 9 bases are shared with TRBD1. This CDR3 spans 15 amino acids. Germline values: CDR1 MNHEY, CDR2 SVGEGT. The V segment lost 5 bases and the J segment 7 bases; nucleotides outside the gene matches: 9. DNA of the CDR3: TGTGCCAGCAGTGATCCGGGACAGGGTTTGAATGAGCAGTTCTTC. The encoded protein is CASSDPGQGLNEQFF.

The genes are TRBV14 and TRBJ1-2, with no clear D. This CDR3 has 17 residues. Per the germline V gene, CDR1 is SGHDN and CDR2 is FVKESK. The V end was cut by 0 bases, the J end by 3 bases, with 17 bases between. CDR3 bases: TGTGCCAGCAGCCAAGATTTGGGAACCAAACTAGACTATGGCTACACCTTC. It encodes CASSQDLGTKLDYGYTF.

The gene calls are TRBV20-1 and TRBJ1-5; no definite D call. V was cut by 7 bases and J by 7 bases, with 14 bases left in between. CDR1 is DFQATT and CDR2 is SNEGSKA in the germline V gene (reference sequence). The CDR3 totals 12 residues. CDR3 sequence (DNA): TGCAGTGTGAGGGTTCTTGGGCAGCCCCAGCATTTT. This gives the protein CSVRVLGQPQHF.

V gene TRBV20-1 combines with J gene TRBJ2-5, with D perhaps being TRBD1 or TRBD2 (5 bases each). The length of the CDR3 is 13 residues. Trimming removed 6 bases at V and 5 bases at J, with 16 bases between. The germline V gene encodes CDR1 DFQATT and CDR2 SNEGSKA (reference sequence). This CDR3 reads CSAVALGEETQYF. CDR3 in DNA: TGCAGTGCGGTGGCCCTAGGGGAGGAGACCCAGTACTTC.

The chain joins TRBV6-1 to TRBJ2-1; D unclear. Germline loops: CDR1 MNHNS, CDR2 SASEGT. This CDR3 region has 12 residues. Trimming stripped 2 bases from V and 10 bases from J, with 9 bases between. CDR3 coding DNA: TGTGCCAGCAGTGAAAACCGTGTAGAGCAGTTCTTC. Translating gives CASSENRVEQFF.

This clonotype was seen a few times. CDR3 in amino acids: CAGETQYF. CDR3 DNA sequence: TGCGCCGGAGAGACCCAGTACTTC. The chain couples TRBV4-3 to TRBJ2-5; D unclear. The CDR3 length is 8 residues. V was trimmed by 11 bases and J by 4 bases, leaving 2 bases between them. Germline-derived CDR1 and CDR2 are LGHNA and YSLEER.

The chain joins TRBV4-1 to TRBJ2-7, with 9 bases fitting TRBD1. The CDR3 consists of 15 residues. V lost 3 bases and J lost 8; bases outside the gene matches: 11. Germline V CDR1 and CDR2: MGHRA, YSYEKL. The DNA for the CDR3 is TGCGCCAGCAGCCAGGTCTCGGGACAGGGTACCAAGCAGTACTTC. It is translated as CASSQVSGQGTKQYF.

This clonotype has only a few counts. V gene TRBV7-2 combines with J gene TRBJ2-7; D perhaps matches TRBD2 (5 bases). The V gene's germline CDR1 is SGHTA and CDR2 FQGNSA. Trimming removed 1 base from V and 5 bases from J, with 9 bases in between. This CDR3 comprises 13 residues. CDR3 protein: CASSLVSSNEQYF. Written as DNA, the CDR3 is TGTGCCAGCAGCTTAGTATCTAGCAACGAGCAGTACTTC.

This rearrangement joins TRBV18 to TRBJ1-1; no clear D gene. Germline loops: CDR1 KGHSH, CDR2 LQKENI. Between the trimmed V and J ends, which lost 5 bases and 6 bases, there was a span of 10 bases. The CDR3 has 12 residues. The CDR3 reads CASSADTAEAFF. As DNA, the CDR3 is TGTGCCAGCTCAGCCGACACTGCTGAAGCTTTCTTT.

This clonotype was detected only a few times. CDR3 DNA sequence: TGTGCCAGCACCAAATCGGACAACTCCTACGAGCAGTACTTC. Protein product: CASTKSDNSYEQYF. V gene TRBV6-2 or TRBV6-3 combines with J gene TRBJ2-7; D is perhaps TRBD1 (5 bases). Germline-derived CDR1 and CDR2 are MNHEY and SVGEGT. This CDR3 is 14 amino acids long. V gave up 7 bases and J gave up 0 bases, with 13 bases separating them.

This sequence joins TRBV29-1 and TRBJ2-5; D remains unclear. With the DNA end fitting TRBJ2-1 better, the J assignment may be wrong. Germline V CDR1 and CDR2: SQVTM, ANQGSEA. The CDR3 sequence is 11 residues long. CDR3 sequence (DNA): TGCAGCGTTGAATCATGGCCTGAGCAGTTCTTC. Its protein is CSVESWPEQFF.

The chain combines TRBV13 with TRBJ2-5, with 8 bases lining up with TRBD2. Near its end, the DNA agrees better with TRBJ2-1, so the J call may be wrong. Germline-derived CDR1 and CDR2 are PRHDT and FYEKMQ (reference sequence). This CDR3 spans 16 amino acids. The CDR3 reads CASSLFSGGAHNEQFF. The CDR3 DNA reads TGTGCCAGCAGCTTATTCTCCGGGGGGGCCCACAATGAGCAGTTCTTC.

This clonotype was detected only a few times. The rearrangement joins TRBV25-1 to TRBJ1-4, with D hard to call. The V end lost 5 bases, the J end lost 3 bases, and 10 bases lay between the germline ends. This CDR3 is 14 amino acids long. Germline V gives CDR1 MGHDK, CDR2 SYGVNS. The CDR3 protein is CASSPSGSNEKLFF. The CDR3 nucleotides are TGTGCCAGCAGTCCATCGGGCTCTAATGAAAAACTGTTTTTT.

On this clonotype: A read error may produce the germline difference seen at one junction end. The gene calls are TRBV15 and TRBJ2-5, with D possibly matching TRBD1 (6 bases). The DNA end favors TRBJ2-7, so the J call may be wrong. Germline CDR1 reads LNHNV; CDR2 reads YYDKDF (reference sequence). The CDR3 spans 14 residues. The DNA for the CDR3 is TGTGCCGCCAGCAGGGGCCGGAACAGATTCGAGCAGTACTTC. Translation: CAASRGRNRFEQYF.

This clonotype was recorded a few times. The CDR3 sequence: CASSSVDTNYEQYF. CDR3 DNA: TGTGCCAGCAGCTCCGTTGACACTAACTACGAGCAGTACTTC. The chain carries TRBV7-9 and TRBJ2-7; D remains unclear. This CDR3 comprises 14 residues. Between the trimmed V and J ends, which lost 4 bases and 3 bases, there was a span of 13 bases. CDR1 is SEHNR and CDR2 is FQNEAQ in the germline V gene (reference sequence).

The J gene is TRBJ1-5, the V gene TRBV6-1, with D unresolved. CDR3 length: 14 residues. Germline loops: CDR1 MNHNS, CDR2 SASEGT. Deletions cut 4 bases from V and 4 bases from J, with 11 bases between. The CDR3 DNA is TGTGCCAGCAGTGGAAGTGAGGAAAATCAGCCCCAGCATTTT. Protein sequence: CASSGSEENQPQHF.

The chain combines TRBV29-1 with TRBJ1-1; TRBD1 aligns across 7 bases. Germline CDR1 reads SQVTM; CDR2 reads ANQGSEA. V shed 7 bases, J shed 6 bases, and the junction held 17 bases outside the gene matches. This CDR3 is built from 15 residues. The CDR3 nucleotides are TGCAGCGCTGGACAAACCGGGACAGAGTCCCCTGAAGCTTTCTTT. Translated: CSAGQTGTESPEAFF.

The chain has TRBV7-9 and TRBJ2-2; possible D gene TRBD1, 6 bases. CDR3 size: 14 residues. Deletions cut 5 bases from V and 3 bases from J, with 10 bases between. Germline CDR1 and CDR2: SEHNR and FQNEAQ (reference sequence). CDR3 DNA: TGTGCCAGCAGCGCAACAGGGCACACCGGGGAGCTGTTTTTT. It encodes CASSATGHTGELFF.